The entry that follows covers one TCR beta chain sequence. Only a few counts were recorded for this clonotype. Its antigen specificity is not known. No base quality information exists; no much larger clone differs at one position. The treatment or condition label on this specimen signifies: in vitro stimulation with specific CMV peptide epitopes to enrich CMV-specific T cells. The data originate from a study of T cell repertoires in cytomegalovirus infection (dated by TCRdb to about 2019). Some background on the complete study: The peptide stimulations were aimed at well-studied HLA-B-restricted epitopes as well as recently identified HLA-C-restricted CMV epitopes, whose presentation resists viral immunomodulation. Donor HLA type was relevant to the analysis, because carriage of CMV infection together with the matching HLA type was indicated by public TCR beta signatures.

V ends up 5 bases short and J 7 bases short, with an unmatched junction base count of 9. The CDR3 contains 14 residues, cysteine and phenylalanine counted. Only the CDR3 region is kept as DNA, spanning 42 bases read in frame from base 1. Overall results and qualifications from the work: In both this cohort and an independent roughly 360-donor cohort, the cumulative frequency of public TCR beta family members distinguished carriers of CMV infection plus the relevant HLA type. The ex vivo response was dominated by HLA-C-restricted CMV-specific TCR beta clonotypes, and the single most frequent clonotype in two of eight donors was supplied by these HLA-C-restricted clonotypes.

TCRdb lists the instrument as Illumina HiSeq 1500. TCRdb itself trimmed the public reads at Q25 with fastp, ran MiXCR and retained productive beta chains. Each CDR3 protein appears once, grouped with its most common genes and DNA. Recorded for this sample are hundreds of thousands of distinct CDR3 sequences; about 33% of them occurred a single time. Together, the top ten hold approximately 18% of the sample. The clonotype was recovered from a human donor in good health (CMV status not recorded). Some clones in this sample may be carry-over from other donors' samples. The sequencing used cultured PBMCs, collected from culture after CMV antigen stimulation. Here the chain combines TRBV12-3 or TRBV12-4 and TRBJ2-5; 8 central nucleotides agree with TRBD2. CDR3 reads: CASSPGTRQGTQYF. Read as DNA, the sequence is TGTGCCAGCAGTCCCGGGACTAGGCAGGGGACCCAGTACTTC.